This T cell receptor (beta chain) appears in the sequencing data of a study of PD-1 and CTLA-4 blockade in melanoma. The CDR3 has 14 residues. Profiled with immunoSEQ multiplex PCR; TCRdb holds only in-frame clones, not every one. The table has 25,000 to 40,000 clones, around 90% seen once; the top ten hold approximately 6.4%. V gene TRBV21-1 combines with J gene TRBJ1-1; no DNA check was done on the table's D call, TRBD1. TRBV21-1 represents a pseudogene. The clonotype originates from a human donor with melanoma. Sequencing used CD8+ T cells from peripheral blood, obtained from a patient given anti-PD-1 treatment. CDR3 loop: CASRPGHLNTEAFF. DNA for the CDR3: TGTGCCAGCAGGCCGGGACACCTGAACACTGAAGCTTTCTTT.